The TCR beta chain under discussion was sequenced for a study of cytomegalovirus exposure and HLA in healthy donors. Study-level information: The same platform was used for the 130 or so validation repertoires as for the 666 first-cohort repertoires, as reported in a later analysis. Study-wide findings and caveats: There were 160 or so TCR beta chains listed as cytomegalovirus-associated. In the roughly 110 validation repertoires, 94% of cluster scores exceeded 0, per a later analysis. Some public TCRs appeared in many individuals, while most sequences were rare.

On this clone: Antigen: not known.

Profiling relied on immunoSEQ multiplex PCR, and the TCRdb table lists in-frame clones only, not all of them. This table has over 110,000 clones, around 90% appearing once. The CDR3 spans 15 residues. CDR1 is LGHNA and CDR2 is YNFKEQ in the germline V gene. The V end lost 0 bases, the J end lost 3 bases, and 9 bases lay between the germline ends. The chain links TRBV4-2 to TRBJ1-5, with D possibly being TRBD1 (5 bases). The sample was PBMCs. This clonotype was sampled from a young man in good health and CMV-seropositive. The CDR3 region is CASSQDSGNNQPQHF. Written as DNA, the CDR3 is TGTGCCAGCAGCCAAGATTCAGGGAACAATCAGCCCCAGCATTTT.